This T cell receptor (beta chain) comes out of a study of blood T cell repertoires in COVID-19. Turning to the study itself: Samples of COVID-19 (acute and convalescent) were obtained from the United States, Italy and Spain. T cells, B-cell-depleted T cells, or PBMCs supplied cDNA or gDNA.

It was during active infection that Seattle patients were enrolled and then longitudinally followed. Original methodology: The assay estimated nucleated cells by amplifying reference gene primers. Sequencing was performed with immunoSEQ multiplex PCR; in TCRdb, only in-frame clones are kept and a portion is missing. V, J and clone size are those of that table, while D and trimming were read from the DNA. The table records some 190,000 clones, roughly 76% of them present only once. What was sequenced was peripheral blood. The receptor's source is a woman between 35 and 50 years old with COVID-19, enrolled during active disease.

CDR3 DNA sequence: TGTGCCAGCAGCTTATTGCTGACAACAATTCTCTACAATGAGCAGTTCTTC. Amino acid sequence: CASSLLLTTILYNEQFF. The chain links TRBV7-9 to TRBJ2-1; no clear D. Germline V gives CDR1 SEHNR, CDR2 FQNEAQ (reference sequence). The CDR3 covers 17 residues. The V end was cut by 2 bases, the J end by 3 bases, with 17 bases between.